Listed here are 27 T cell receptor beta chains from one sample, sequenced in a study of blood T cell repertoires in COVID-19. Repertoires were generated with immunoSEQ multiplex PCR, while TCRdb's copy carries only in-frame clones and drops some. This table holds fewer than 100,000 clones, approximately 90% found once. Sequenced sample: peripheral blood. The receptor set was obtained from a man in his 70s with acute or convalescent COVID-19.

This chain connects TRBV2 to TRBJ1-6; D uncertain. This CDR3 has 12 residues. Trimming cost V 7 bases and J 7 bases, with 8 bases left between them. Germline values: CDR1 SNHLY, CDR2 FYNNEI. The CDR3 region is CASTSRNSPLHF. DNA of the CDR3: TGTGCCAGCACGTCCAGGAATTCACCCCTCCACTTT. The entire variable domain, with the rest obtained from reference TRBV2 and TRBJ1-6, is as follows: EPEVTQTPSHQVTQMGQEVILRCVPISNHLYFYWYRQILGQKVEFLVSFYNNEISEKSEIFDDQFSVERPDGSNFTLKIRSTKLEDSAMYFCASTSRNSPLHFGNGTRLTVT.

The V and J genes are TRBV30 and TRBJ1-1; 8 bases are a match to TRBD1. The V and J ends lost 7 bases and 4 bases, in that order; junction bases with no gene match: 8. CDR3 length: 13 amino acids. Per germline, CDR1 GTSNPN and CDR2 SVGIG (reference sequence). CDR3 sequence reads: CASTDRGITEAFF. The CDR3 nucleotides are TGTGCCTCCACAGACAGGGGAATCACTGAAGCTTTCTTT.

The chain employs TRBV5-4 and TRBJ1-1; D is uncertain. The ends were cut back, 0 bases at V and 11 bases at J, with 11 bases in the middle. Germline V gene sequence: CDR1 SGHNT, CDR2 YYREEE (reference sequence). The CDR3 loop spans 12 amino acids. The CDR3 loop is CASSLAGVRAFF. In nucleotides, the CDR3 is TGTGCCAGCAGCTTGGCCGGGGTACGGGCTTTCTTT.

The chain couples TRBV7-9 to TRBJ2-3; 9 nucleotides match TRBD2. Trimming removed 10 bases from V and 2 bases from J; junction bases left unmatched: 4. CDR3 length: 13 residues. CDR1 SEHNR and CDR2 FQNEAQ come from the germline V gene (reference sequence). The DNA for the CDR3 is TGTGCCACAATAGCGGGGGACACAGATACGCAGTATTTT. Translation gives CATIAGDTDTQYF.

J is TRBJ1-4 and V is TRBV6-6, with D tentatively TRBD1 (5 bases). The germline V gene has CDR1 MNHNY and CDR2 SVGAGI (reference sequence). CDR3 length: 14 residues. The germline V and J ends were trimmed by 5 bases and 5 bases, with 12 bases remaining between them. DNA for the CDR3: TGTGCCAGCAGTGTGAGCGGGGGGAATGAAAAACTGTTTTTT. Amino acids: CASSVSGGNEKLFF.

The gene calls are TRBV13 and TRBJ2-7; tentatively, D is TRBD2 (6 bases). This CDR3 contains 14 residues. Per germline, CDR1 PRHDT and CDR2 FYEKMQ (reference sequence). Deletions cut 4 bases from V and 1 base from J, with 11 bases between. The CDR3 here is CASSSSGSSYEQYF. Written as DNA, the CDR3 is TGTGCCAGCAGCTCGAGCGGGTCTTCCTACGAGCAGTACTTC.

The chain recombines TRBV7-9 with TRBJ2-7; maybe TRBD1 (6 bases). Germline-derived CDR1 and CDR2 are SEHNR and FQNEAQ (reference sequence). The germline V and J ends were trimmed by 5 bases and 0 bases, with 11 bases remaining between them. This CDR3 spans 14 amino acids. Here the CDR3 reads CASSPQGNSYEQYF. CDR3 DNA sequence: TGTGCCAGCAGCCCACAGGGAAACTCCTACGAGCAGTACTTC. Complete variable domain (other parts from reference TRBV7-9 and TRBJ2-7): DTGVSQNPRHKITKRGQNVTFRCDPISEHNRLYWYRQTLGQGPEFLTYFQNEAQLEKSRLLSDRFSAERPKGSFSTLEIQRTEQGDSAMYLCASSPQGNSYEQYFGPGTRLTVT.

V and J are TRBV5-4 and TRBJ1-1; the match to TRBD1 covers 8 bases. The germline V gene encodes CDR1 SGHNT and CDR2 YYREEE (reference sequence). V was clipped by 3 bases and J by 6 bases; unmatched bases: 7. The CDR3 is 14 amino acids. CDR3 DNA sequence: TGTGCCAGCAGCTCTGGACAGGGTAGGGCTGAAGCTTTCTTT. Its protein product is CASSSGQGRAEAFF.

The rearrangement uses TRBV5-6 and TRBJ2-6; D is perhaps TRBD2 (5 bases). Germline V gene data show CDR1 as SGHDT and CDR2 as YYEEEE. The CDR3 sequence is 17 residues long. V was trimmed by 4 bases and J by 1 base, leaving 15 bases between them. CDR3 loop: CASSARARPSGANVLTF. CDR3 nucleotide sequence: TGTGCCAGCAGCGCGCGGGCGAGACCTTCTGGGGCCAACGTCCTGACTTTC.

The CDR3: CASSINPGLQAFF. The CDR3 DNA is TGTGCCAGCAGTATCAACCCGGGACTTCAAGCTTTCTTT. The V gene is TRBV28, the J gene TRBJ1-1; possible D gene TRBD1, 5 bases. With 5 bases removed from V and 9 bases from J, the gap between germline ends came to 16 bases. This CDR3 comprises 13 residues. The germline V gene encodes CDR1 MDHEN and CDR2 SYDVKM.

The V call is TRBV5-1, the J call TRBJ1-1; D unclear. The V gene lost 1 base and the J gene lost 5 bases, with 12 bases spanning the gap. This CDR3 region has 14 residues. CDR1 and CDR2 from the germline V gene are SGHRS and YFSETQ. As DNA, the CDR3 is TGCGCCAGCAGCTTGTGGCGGGCCGGGACTGAAGCTTTCTTT. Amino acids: CASSLWRAGTEAFF.

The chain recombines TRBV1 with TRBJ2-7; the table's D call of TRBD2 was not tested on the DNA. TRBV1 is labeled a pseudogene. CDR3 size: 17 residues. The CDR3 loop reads CTSSQDTVRGRPYEQYF. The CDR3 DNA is TGCACCAGCAGCCAAGATACAGTGCGGGGGCGCCCCTACGAGCAGTACTTC.

CDR3 loop: CASSAGTGSHEQYF. The DNA for the CDR3 is TGTGCCAGCAGCGCCGGGACAGGGTCCCACGAGCAGTACTTC. This sequence joins TRBV7-3 and TRBJ2-7; 9 bases align to TRBD1. The V segment lost 5 bases and the J segment 5 bases; nucleotides outside the gene matches: 7. The length of the CDR3 is 14 residues. The germline V gene has CDR1 SGHTA and CDR2 FQGTGA.

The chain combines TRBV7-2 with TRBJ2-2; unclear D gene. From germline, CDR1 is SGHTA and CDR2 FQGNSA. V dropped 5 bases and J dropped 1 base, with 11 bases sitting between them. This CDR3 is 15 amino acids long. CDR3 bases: TGTGCCAGCAGCCATTACCAGGAGAACACCGGGGAGCTGTTTTTT. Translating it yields CASSHYQENTGELFF. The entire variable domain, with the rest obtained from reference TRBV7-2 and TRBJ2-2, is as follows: GAGVSQSPSNKVTEKGKDVELRCDPISGHTALYWYRQSLGQGLEFLIYFQGNSAPDKSGLPSDRFSAERTGGSVSTLTIQRTQQEDSAVYLCASSHYQENTGELFFGEGSRLTVL.

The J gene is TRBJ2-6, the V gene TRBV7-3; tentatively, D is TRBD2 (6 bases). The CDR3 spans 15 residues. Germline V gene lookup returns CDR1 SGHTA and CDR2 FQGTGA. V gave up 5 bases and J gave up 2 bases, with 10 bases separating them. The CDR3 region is CASSPGGTGANVLTF. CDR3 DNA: TGTGCCAGCAGCCCTGGGGGGACTGGGGCCAACGTCCTGACTTTC.

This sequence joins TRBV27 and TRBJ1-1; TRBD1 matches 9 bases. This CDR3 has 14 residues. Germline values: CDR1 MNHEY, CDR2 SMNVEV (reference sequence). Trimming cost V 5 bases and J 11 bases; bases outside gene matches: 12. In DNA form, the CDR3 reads TGTGCCAGCAGTGAATTTTCCGGACAGGGGAAGGCTTTCTTT. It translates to CASSEFSGQGKAFF.

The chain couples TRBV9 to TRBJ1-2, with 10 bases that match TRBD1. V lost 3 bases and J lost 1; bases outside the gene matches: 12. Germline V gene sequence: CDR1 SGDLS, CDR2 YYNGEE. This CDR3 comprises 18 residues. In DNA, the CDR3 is TGTGCCAGCAGCGCAGTTCGGACAGGGGGTACCTTTAACTATGGCTACACCTTC. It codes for CASSAVRTGGTFNYGYTF. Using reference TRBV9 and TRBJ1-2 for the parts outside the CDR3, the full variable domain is DSGVTQTPKHLITATGQRVTLRCSPRSGDLSVYWYQQSLDQGLQFLIQYYNGEERAKGNILERFSAQQFPDLHSELNLSSLELGDSALYFCASSAVRTGGTFNYGYTFGSGTRLTVV.

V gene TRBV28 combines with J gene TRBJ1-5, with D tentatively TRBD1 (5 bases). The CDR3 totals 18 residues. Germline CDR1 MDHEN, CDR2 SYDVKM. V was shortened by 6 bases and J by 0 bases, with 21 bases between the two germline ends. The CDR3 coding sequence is TGTGCCAGCAGCCTCAGTTCGGCGGGGCTGTATAGCAATCAGCCCCAGCATTTT. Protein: CASSLSSAGLYSNQPQHF.

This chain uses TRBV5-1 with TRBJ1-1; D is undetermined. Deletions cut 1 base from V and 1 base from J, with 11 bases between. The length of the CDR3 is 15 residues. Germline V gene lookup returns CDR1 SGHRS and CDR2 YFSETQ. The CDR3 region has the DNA TGCGCCAGCAGCTTGATAGGCAGGAAGAACACTGAAGCTTTCTTT. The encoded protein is CASSLIGRKNTEAFF.

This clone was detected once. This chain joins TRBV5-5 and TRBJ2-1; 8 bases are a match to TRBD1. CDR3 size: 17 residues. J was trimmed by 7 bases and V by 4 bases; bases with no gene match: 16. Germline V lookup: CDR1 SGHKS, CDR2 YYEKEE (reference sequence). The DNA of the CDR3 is TGTGCCAGCAGCCCCCTAAAGACAGGGGTTTTTTTGAATGAGCAGTTCTTC. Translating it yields CASSPLKTGVFLNEQFF.

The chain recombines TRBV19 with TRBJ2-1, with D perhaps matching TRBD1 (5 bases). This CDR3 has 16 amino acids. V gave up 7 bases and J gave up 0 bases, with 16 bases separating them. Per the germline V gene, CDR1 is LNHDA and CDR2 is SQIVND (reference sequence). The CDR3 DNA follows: TGTGCCAGTATCAGGGCGTCTTCGAGCTCCTACAATGAGCAGTTCTTC. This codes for CASIRASSSSYNEQFF.

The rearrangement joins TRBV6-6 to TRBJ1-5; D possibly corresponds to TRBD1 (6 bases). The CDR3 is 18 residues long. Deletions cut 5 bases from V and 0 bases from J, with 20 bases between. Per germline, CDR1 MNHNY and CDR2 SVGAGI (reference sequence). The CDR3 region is CASSLTGRGAYSNQPQHF. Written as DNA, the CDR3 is TGTGCCAGCAGTCTCACAGGGCGTGGGGCTTATAGCAATCAGCCCCAGCATTTT.

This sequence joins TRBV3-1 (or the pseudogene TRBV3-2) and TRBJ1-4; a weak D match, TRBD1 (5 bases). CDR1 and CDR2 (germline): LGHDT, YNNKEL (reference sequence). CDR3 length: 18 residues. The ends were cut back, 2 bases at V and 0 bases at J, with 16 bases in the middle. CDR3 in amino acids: CASSQPRTGYATNEKLFF. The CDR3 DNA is TGTGCCAGCAGCCAACCAAGAACAGGCTATGCAACTAATGAAAAACTGTTTTTT.

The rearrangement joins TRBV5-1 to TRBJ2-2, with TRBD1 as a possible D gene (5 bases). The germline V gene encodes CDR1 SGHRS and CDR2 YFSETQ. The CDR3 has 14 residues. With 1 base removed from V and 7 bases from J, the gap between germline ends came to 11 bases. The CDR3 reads CASSLIQGIGELFF. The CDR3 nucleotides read TGCGCCAGCAGCTTGATTCAGGGTATCGGGGAGCTGTTTTTT.

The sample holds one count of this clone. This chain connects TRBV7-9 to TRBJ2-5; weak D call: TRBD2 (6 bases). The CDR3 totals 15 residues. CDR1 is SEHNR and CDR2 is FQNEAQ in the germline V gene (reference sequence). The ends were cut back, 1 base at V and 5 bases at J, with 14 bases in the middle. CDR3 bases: TGTGCCAGCAGCTTAGGTTTACCGGGAGATGAGACCCAGTACTTC. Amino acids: CASSLGLPGDETQYF.

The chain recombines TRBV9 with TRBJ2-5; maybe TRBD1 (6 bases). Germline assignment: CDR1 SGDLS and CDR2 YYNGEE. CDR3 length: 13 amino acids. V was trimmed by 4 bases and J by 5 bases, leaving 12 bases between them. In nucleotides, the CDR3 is TGTGCCAGCAGCAGATGGGGGCGGGAGACCCAGTACTTC. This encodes CASSRWGRETQYF.

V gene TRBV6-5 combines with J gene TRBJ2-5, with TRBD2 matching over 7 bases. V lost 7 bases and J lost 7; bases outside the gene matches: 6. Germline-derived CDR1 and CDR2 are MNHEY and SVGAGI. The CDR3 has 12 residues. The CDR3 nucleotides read TGTGCCAGCATTAATTGGGAGGGGACCCAGTACTTC. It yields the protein CASINWEGTQYF.